Sequencing of this T cell receptor beta chain was carried out in a study of blood T cell repertoires in COVID-19. The method was immunoSEQ multiplex PCR; TCRdb's version includes in-frame clones alone and lacks a portion of them. The sample carries 250,000 to 300,000 clones, approximately 89% recorded once. The germline gives CDR1 SQVTM, CDR2 ANQGSEA. The CDR3 is 12 residues long. Trimming at V came to 6 bases and at J to 7 bases, leaving 8 bases not matched to a gene. This TCR was sampled from a woman in her sixties or seventies with acute or convalescent COVID-19. The chain combines TRBV29-1 with TRBJ1-2; 7 positions agree with TRBD1. Sequenced sample: peripheral blood. CDR3 sequence reads: CSVGTAQVGYTF. The CDR3 DNA sequence: TGCAGCGTCGGGACAGCTCAGGTTGGCTACACCTTC.